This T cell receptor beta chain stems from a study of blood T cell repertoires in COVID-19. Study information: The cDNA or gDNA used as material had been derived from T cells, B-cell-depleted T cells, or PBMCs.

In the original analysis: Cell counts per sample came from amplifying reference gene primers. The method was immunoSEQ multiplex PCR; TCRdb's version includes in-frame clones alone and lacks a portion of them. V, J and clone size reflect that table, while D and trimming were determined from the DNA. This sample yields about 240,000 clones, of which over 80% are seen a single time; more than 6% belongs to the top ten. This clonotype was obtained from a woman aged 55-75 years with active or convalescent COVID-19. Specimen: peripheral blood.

CDR3 coding DNA: TGTGCCAGCAGCAAAGGGACTAGGGGCGACACTGAAGCTTTCTTT. Encoded protein: CASSKGTRGDTEAFF. This sequence joins TRBV9 and TRBJ1-1, with D tentatively TRBD1 (5 bases). The CDR3 loop spans 15 amino acids. CDR1 SGDLS and CDR2 YYNGEE come from the germline V gene. With 4 bases removed from V and 3 bases from J, the gap between germline ends came to 16 bases.